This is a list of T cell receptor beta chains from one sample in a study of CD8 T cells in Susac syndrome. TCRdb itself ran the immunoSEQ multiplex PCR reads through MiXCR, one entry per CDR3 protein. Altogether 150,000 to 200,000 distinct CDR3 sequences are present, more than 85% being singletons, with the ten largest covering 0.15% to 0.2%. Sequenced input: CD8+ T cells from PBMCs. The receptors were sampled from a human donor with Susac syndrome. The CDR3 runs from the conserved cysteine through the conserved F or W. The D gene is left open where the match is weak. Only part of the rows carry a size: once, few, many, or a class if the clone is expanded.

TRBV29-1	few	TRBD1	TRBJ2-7	CSVTGGISYEQYF	TGCAGCGTAACAGGGGGCATTTCCTACGAGCAGTACTTC
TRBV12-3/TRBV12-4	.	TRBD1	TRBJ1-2	CASSPGQGFGYTF	TGTGCCAGCAGTCCCGGACAGGGGTTCGGCTACACCTTC
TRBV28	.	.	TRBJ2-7	CASSLLTETYEQYF	TGTGCCAGCAGTTTGCTAACCGAGACCTACGAGCAGTACTTC
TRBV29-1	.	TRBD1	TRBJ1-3	CSVGGTGPGNTIYF	TGCAGCGTTGGGGGGACAGGCCCCGGAAACACCATATATTTT
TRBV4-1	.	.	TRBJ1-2	CASSQVGGPYGYTF	TGCGCCAGCAGCCAAGTTGGAGGCCCCTATGGCTACACCTTC
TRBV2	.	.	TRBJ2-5	CASSDLSVEGKETQYF	TGTGCCAGCAGTGACTTGAGTGTGGAGGGGAAGGAGACCCAGTACTTC
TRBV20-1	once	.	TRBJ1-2	CSARDITNSANYGYTF	TGCAGTGCTAGAGATATTACGAACAGTGCTAACTATGGCTACACCTTC
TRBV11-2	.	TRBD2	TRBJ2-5	CASSLDVGGSETQYF	TGTGCCAGCAGCTTAGATGTGGGGGGGTCAGAGACCCAGTACTTC
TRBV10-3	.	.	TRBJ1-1	CAISEEAGSLNTEAFF	TGTGCCATCAGTGAGGAGGCCGGGTCCTTGAACACTGAAGCTTTCTTT
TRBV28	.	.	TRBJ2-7	CASSLPTGYEQYF	TGTGCCAGCAGTTTACCAACAGGGTACGAGCAGTACTTC
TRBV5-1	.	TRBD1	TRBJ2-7	CASSSDRGNYEQYF	TGCGCCAGTAGCTCGGACAGGGGAAACTACGAGCAGTACTTC
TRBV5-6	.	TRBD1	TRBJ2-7	CASSPLGTGDSYEQYF	TGTGCCAGCAGCCCTCTGGGGACAGGAGACTCCTACGAGCAGTACTTC
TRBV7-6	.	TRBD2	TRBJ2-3	CASSLEFQRGGLDPDTQYF	TGTGCCAGCAGCTTAGAGTTTCAGCGGGGGGGCCTGGACCCAGATACGCAGTATTTT
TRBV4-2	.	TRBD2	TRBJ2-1	CASSQDWPSGRDGEQFF	TGTGCCAGCAGCCAAGACTGGCCTAGCGGGAGGGACGGTGAGCAGTTCTTC
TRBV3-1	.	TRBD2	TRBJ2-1	CASSSTSGGYNEQFF	TGTGCCAGCAGCTCGACTAGCGGGGGTTACAATGAGCAGTTCTTC
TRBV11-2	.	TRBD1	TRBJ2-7	CASSLAGTGKVYEQYF	TGTGCCAGCAGCTTAGCCGGGACAGGGAAGGTCTACGAGCAGTACTTC
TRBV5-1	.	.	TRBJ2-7	CASSPDRSIYEQYF	TGCGCCAGCAGCCCCGACAGAAGCATCTACGAGCAGTACTTC
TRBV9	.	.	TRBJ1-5	CASSPGGGRQPQHF	TGTGCCAGCAGCCCCGGGGGGGGTCGGCAGCCCCAGCATTTT
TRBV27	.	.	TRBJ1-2	CASRTRGFDYGYTF	TGTGCCAGCAGAACTAGGGGGTTCGACTATGGCTACACCTTC
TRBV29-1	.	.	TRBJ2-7	CSFLGLGDEQYF	TGCAGCTTCCTGGGGCTAGGCGACGAGCAGTACTTC
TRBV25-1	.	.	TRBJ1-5	CASSEYNSNQPQHF	TGTGCCAGCAGTGAATATAATAGCAATCAGCCCCAGCATTTT
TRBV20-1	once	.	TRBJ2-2	CSARAGQNTGELFF	TGCAGTGCTAGAGCCGGACAGAACACCGGGGAGCTGTTTTTT
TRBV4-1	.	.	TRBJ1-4	CASRPPATNEKLFF	TGCGCCAGCAGACCCCCTGCAACTAATGAAAAACTGTTTTTT
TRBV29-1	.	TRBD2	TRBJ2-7	CSGGTSFYEQYF	TGCAGCGGGGGGACTAGCTTCTACGAGCAGTACTTC
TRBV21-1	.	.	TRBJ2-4	CASSTKLVGKNIQYF	TGTGCCAGCAGCACCAAATTGGTGGGCAAAAACATTCAGTACTTC
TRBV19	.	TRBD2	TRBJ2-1	CASSITSGGHNEQFF	TGTGCCAGTAGTATAACTAGCGGGGGGCACAATGAGCAGTTCTTC
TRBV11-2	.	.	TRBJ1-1	CASSAPVGLISEAFF	TGTGCCAGCAGCGCCCCGGTCGGACTGATCTCTGAAGCTTTCTTT
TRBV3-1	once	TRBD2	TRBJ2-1	CASSQELAGRNEQFF	TGTGCCAGCAGCCAAGAACTAGCGGGACGCAATGAGCAGTTCTTC
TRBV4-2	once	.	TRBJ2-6	CASHWAFSGANVLTF	TGTGCCAGCCACTGGGCCTTCTCTGGGGCCAACGTCCTGACTTTC
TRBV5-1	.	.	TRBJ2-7	CASSLASALSYEQYF	TGCGCCAGCAGCTTGGCCAGCGCCCTTTCCTACGAGCAGTACTTC
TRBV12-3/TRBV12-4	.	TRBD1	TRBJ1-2	CASSSGTGGYGYTF	TGTGCCAGCAGTTCCGGGACAGGCGGATATGGCTACACCTTC
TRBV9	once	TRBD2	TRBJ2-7	CASSPPGGGREQYF	TGTGCCAGCAGCCCACCGGGCGGGGGGCGCGAGCAGTACTTC
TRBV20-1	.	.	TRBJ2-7	CSASSGVWYEQYF	TGCAGTGCTTCGTCAGGGGTGTGGTACGAGCAGTACTTC
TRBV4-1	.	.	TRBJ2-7	CASSQEHQVVYEQYF	TGCGCCAGCAGCCAAGAGCACCAGGTCGTCTACGAGCAGTACTTC
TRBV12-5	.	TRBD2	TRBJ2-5	CASGTSGFQETQYF	TGTGCTAGTGGGACTAGCGGTTTTCAAGAGACCCAGTACTTC
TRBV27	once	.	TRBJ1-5	CASSRDGHQPQHF	TGTGCCAGCAGCCGGGACGGCCATCAGCCCCAGCATTTT
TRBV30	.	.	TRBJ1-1	CAWSLGQEAFF	TGTGCCTGGAGTCTCGGACAAGAAGCTTTCTTT
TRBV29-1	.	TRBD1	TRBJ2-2	CSVDGTGVSGELFF	TGCAGCGTTGACGGGACAGGGGTATCCGGGGAGCTGTTTTTT
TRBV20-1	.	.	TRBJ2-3	CSARGLYALGTDTQYF	TGCAGTGCTAGGGGCTTGTACGCCCTCGGGACAGATACGCAGTATTTT